The entry that follows covers one TCR beta chain sequence. Its target is not known. Cultured CD4+ T cells had their DNA profiled by the Oncomine TCR Beta short-read assay. TCRdb fed the PCR reads into MiXCR, producing one record per CDR3 protein. The sample yields over 9,000 distinct CDR3 sequences, 53% seen once. This CDR3 region has 13 residues. Germline trimming cut 11 bases from V and 0 bases from J; bases unmatched to any gene: 4. Germline CDR1 is LNHDA and CDR2 is SQIVND (reference sequence). The data originate from a study of vaccination and CD4 T cells after COVID-19. Study-level results: Median counts of SARS-CoV-2-reactive clonotypes increased from around 21 to 38; this difference was not significant.

Treatment indicated: approximately 11-day PBMC culture with coronavirus spike peptide pools or control peptides (ViraFEST assay). The chain links TRBV19 to TRBJ2-3; 8 bases agree with TRBD2. The specimen sequenced was CD4+ T cells from blood, cultured in vitro. The TCR originated in a human donor who had recovered from COVID-19. The CDR3 protein is CASSGPSTDTQYF. CDR3 nucleotide sequence: TGTGCCTCTAGCGGGCCGAGCACAGATACGCAGTATTTT. The full variable domain, with the rest looked up from reference TRBV19 and TRBJ2-3, is DGGITQSPKYLFRKEGQNVTLSCEQNLNHDAMYWYRQDPGQGLRLIYYSQIVNDFQKGDIAEGYSVSREKKESFPLTVTSAQKNPTAFYLCASSGPSTDTQYFGPGTRLTVL.